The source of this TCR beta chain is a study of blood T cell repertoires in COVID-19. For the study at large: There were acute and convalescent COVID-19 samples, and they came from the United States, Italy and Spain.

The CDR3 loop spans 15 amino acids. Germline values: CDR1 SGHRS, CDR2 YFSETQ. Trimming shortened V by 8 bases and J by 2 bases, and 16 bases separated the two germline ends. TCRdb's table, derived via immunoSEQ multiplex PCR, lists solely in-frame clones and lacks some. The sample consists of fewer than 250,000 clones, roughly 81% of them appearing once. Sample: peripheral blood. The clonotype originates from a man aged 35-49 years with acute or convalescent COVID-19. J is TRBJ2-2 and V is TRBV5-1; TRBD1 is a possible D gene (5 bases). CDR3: CASTGGARNTGELFF. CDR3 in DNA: TGCGCCAGTACCGGTGGGGCACGAAACACCGGGGAGCTGTTTTTT.